One sample yielded the 8 T cell receptor beta chains listed below, sequenced in a study of identical twins. One entry per CDR3 protein, called by TCRdb with MiXCR from the 5' RACE reads. The sample carries about 720,000 distinct CDR3 sequences, 15% to 20% recorded once. These sequences were also reported in another study, on T cells expressing NK-cell markers.

The sample comprised PBMCs. The source of these receptors is a woman between 18 and 29 years old in good health.

The CDR3 region is CSARVSGELFF. The CDR3 nucleotides are TGCAGTGCTAGGGTATCCGGGGAGCTGTTTTTT. The V and J genes are TRBV20-1 and TRBJ2-2; D unresolved. Trimming left V 3 bases short and J 6 bases short, with 5 bases between. CDR1 and CDR2 from the germline V gene are DFQATT and SNEGSKA (reference sequence). This CDR3 contains 11 residues.

J is TRBJ2-1 and V is TRBV12-3 or TRBV12-4; D is uncertain. Trimming removed 3 bases at V and 5 bases at J, with 11 bases between. CDR3 length: 14 amino acids. CDR3 in amino acids: CASSFRSYHNEQFF. The DNA for the CDR3 is TGTGCCAGCAGTTTCAGGAGCTACCACAATGAGCAGTTCTTC.

This clonotype was found once. The chain employs TRBV6-5 and TRBJ2-7; TRBD2 might be the D (6 bases). The ends were cut back, 1 base at V and 7 bases at J, with 17 bases in the middle. The CDR3 has 15 amino acids. Looked up from germline, CDR1 is MNHEY and CDR2 is SVGAGI. The DNA of the CDR3 is TGTGCCAGCAGTTACTTTCTCGGGGGTGGGGGGGAGCAGTACTTC. This codes for CASSYFLGGGGEQYF.

This clonotype occurred a few times. This rearrangement joins TRBV30 to TRBJ2-1; no firm D call. In germline, CDR1 is GTSNPN, CDR2 SVGIG (reference sequence). The CDR3 has 13 amino acids. V was shortened by 2 bases and J by 5 bases, with 10 bases between the two germline ends. CDR3: CAWSYSRNNEQFF. In DNA, the CDR3 is TGTGCCTGGAGTTATTCTAGGAACAATGAGCAGTTCTTC. Full variable domain (remainder filled in from reference TRBV30 and TRBJ2-1): SQTIHQWPATLVQPVGSPLSLECTVEGTSNPNLYWYRQAAGRGLQLLFYSVGIGQISSEVPQNLSASRPQDRQFILSSKKLLLSDSGFYLCAWSYSRNNEQFFGPGTRLTVL.

The chain carries TRBV29-1 and TRBJ1-2; D not resolved. The CDR3 spans 15 residues. V lost 0 bases and J 3 bases, leaving 14 bases between the germline ends. Looked up from germline, CDR1 is SQVTM and CDR2 is ANQGSEA. The CDR3 bases are TGCAGCGTTGAAGATCGGTGGAGAACCCACTATGGCTACACCTTC. This sequence encodes CSVEDRWRTHYGYTF.

The J gene is TRBJ1-2, the V gene TRBV11-2, with a possible D match to TRBD1 (5 bases). The CDR3 totals 15 residues. The V end was cut by 1 base, the J end by 8 bases, with 17 bases between. Germline V gene lookup returns CDR1 SGHAT and CDR2 FQNNGV. CDR3 sequence (DNA): TGTGCCAGCAGCTTAGGGGTGACAGCTTGGGGGGGCTACACCTTC. Encoded protein: CASSLGVTAWGGYTF.

The DNA of the CDR3 is TGTGCCAGCAGCCCGAGGACTAGCGGCGTTGATGAGCAGTACTTC. This encodes CASSPRTSGVDEQYF. The chain recombines TRBV7-2 with TRBJ2-7, with 10 bases identical to TRBD2. The CDR3 has 15 amino acids. Unmatched junction bases numbered 11, after V lost 5 bases and J lost 7 bases. Germline V gene data show CDR1 as SGHTA and CDR2 as FQGNSA. Variable domain in full (rest from reference TRBV7-2 and TRBJ2-7): GAGVSQSPSNKVTEKGKDVELRCDPISGHTALYWYRQSLGQGLEFLIYFQGNSAPDKSGLPSDRFSAERTGGSVSTLTIQRTQQEDSAVYLCASSPRTSGVDEQYFGPGTRLTVT.

This chain uses TRBV12-3 or TRBV12-4 with TRBJ1-2; no firm D call. The CDR3 spans 11 residues. V lost 4 bases and J 8 bases, leaving 8 bases between the germline ends. CDR3 nucleotides: TGTGCCAGCAGTTCAGAGAACGGCTACACCTTC. It codes for CASSSENGYTF.